A single sample is the source of the 21 T cell receptor beta chains below, sequenced in a study of T cells in Graves' hyperthyroidism and ophthalmopathy (dated by TCRdb to about 2019). Receptors were amplified or captured by multiplex PCR. Sequencing relied on an Illumina HiSeq 2000. The TCR beta CDR3 regions were amplified from RNA transcripts. A first-round RT-PCR of the TCR CDR3 used the HTBI primer set with the Qiagen OneStep RT-PCR kit. In-frame beta chains were kept once TCRdb had trimmed the public reads at Q25 with fastp and called clones with MiXCR. Rows matching on CDR3 protein sequence are summarized as one entry with the most common DNA and genes. The sample includes under 300,000 distinct CDR3 sequences, with under 30% observed a single time. The ten largest make up over 25% of the sample. Material for sequencing was blood. The receptors originated from a man in his forties with Graves' hyperthyroidism that later progressed to Graves' ophthalmopathy.

This clonotype was counted at least ten times. This chain connects TRBV24-1 to TRBJ2-6, with D unclear. Trimming took 3 bases from V and 0 from J, leaving 5 bases between them. The CDR3 runs 15 residues. The germline gives CDR1 KGHDR, CDR2 SFDVKD. The CDR3 DNA reads as TGTGCCACCAGTGATGCCAGCTCTGGGGCCAACGTCCTGACTTTC. Protein: CATSDASSGANVLTF.

This clonotype has ten or more counts. The chain links TRBV6-5 to TRBJ2-7, with 7 nucleotides matching TRBD2. Germline V lookup: CDR1 MNHEY, CDR2 SVGAGI. J was trimmed by 6 bases and V by 8 bases; bases with no gene match: 4. The CDR3 contains 11 residues. The CDR3 spells CASGGDTEQYF. For the CDR3, the DNA is TGTGCCAGCGGGGGGGATACCGAGCAGTACTTC.

There are many counts of this clonotype. This chain joins TRBV14 and TRBJ2-5; TRBD1 matches 8 bases. The CDR3 contains 16 residues. J lost 5 bases, V lost 2 bases, and 10 bases had no gene match. Germline-derived CDR1 and CDR2 are SGHDN and FVKESK. CDR3 region: CASSQSLDRVLETQYF. The CDR3 DNA is TGTGCCAGCAGCCAAAGCCTGGACAGGGTATTGGAGACCCAGTACTTC.

V usage is TRBV6-1 and J usage is TRBJ2-7; D is unresolved. CDR3 size: 13 residues. V was clipped by 5 bases and J by 1 base, with 9 bases between them. CDR1 and CDR2 (germline): MNHNS, SASEGT. CDR3 nucleotides: TGTGCCAGCAGTCGACACAATTCCTACGAGCAGTACTTC. Its translation: CASSRHNSYEQYF.

This clonotype was counted at least ten times. The rearrangement joins TRBV6-5 to TRBJ2-2; 9 nucleotides agree with TRBD2. Germline loops: CDR1 MNHEY, CDR2 SVGAGI. Trimming removed 6 bases from V and 1 base from J; junction bases left unmatched: 9. This CDR3 has 17 residues. DNA of the CDR3: TGTGCCAGCAGCGTCATTCTAGCGGGGCTGAACACCGGGGAGCTGTTTTTT. Encoded protein: CASSVILAGLNTGELFF.

There are many counts of this clonotype. This chain uses TRBV29-1 with TRBJ1-2, with D perhaps TRBD1 (5 bases). CDR3 size: 13 residues. CDR1 and CDR2 from the germline V gene are SQVTM and ANQGSEA. V lost 7 bases and J lost 2, with 14 bases in between. As DNA, the CDR3 is TGCAGCGCTACCTTGGGGACGAACTATGGCTACACCTTC. Protein: CSATLGTNYGYTF.

This clonotype was seen repeatedly, ten times or more. The chain recombines TRBV11-2 with TRBJ2-2; 11 bases fit TRBD1. In germline, CDR1 is SGHAT, CDR2 FQNNGV. V was clipped by 5 bases and J by 4 bases; unmatched bases: 12. The CDR3 spans 18 residues. The CDR3 bases are TGTGCCAGCAGCCCAGGAATAAGGACAGGGGGCTTCACCGGGGAGCTGTTTTTT. It is translated as CASSPGIRTGGFTGELFF.

This clonotype showed up just once. The J gene is TRBJ2-1, the V gene TRBV28; D is unresolved. The V end lost 6 bases, the J end lost 7 bases, and 10 bases lay between the germline ends. This CDR3 has 12 residues. Germline V gene sequence: CDR1 MDHEN, CDR2 SYDVKM. Written as DNA, the CDR3 is TGTGCCAGCAGCACCTTGGGGAATGAGCAGTTCTTC. The encoded protein is CASSTLGNEQFF.

This clonotype was found many times. V is TRBV2 and J is TRBJ2-7; 7 positions agree with TRBD1. V trimming: 3 bases; J trimming: 2 bases; junction bases outside the gene matches: 10. Per germline, CDR1 SNHLY and CDR2 FYNNEI. The CDR3 spans 16 residues. The DNA for the CDR3 is TGTGCCAGCAGTGACCCTCCGGGACAGAGTCCCTACGAGCAGTACTTC. It translates to CASSDPPGQSPYEQYF.

This clonotype appeared many times. The V and J genes are TRBV12-3 or TRBV12-4 and TRBJ2-2; D remains unclear. V was shortened by 1 base and J by 7 bases, with 7 bases between the two germline ends. The CDR3 totals 13 residues. Here the CDR3 DNA reads TGTGCCAGCAGTTTAGTCAGGAACGGGGAGCTGTTTTTT. Amino acids: CASSLVRNGELFF.

This clonotype was detected many times. The rearrangement links TRBV6-1 to TRBJ1-2, with D possibly being TRBD1 (5 bases). Trimming shortened V by 6 bases and J by 2 bases, and 10 bases separated the two germline ends. Per the germline V gene, CDR1 is MNHNS and CDR2 is SASEGT. CDR3 length equals 13 residues. Here the CDR3 reads CASRERGNYGYTF. Here the CDR3 DNA reads TGTGCCAGCAGGGAACGGGGGAACTATGGCTACACCTTC.

The sample holds many counts of this clonotype. This chain links TRBV3-1 with TRBJ1-6, with 9 nucleotides matching TRBD1. Trimming took 4 bases from V and 9 from J; bases not matched to a gene: 7. CDR1 and CDR2 (germline): LGHDT, YNNKEL (reference sequence). The CDR3 length is 15 residues. The CDR3 spells CASSRLGQGVSPLHF. The CDR3 DNA reads TGTGCCAGCAGCCGACTGGGACAGGGTGTTTCACCCCTCCACTTT. The full variable domain, its missing parts supplied by reference TRBV3-1 and TRBJ1-6, is DTAVSQTPKYLVTQMGNDKSIKCEQNLGHDTMYWYKQDSKKFLKIMFSYNNKELIINETVPNRFSPKSPDKAHLNLHINSLELGDSAVYFCASSRLGQGVSPLHFGNGTRLTVT.

This clonotype was detected a few times. The V gene is TRBV19, the J gene TRBJ1-3, with D possibly matching TRBD1 (6 bases). The CDR3 runs to 17 residues. V lost 5 bases and J 1 base, leaving 18 bases between the germline ends. Germline CDR1 LNHDA, CDR2 SQIVND (reference sequence). The CDR3 region is CASSPQGSTLSGNTIYF. The CDR3 region has the DNA TGTGCCAGTAGTCCCCAGGGGAGTACACTTTCTGGAAACACCATATATTTT. Filled out from reference TRBV19 and TRBJ1-3, the complete variable domain reads DGGITQSPKYLFRKEGQNVTLSCEQNLNHDAMYWYRQDPGQGLRLIYYSQIVNDFQKGDIAEGYSVSREKKESFPLTVTSAQKNPTAFYLCASSPQGSTLSGNTIYFGEGSWLTVV.

This clonotype is a singleton in its sample. The chain couples TRBV28 to TRBJ2-4; no clear D gene. Germline lookup yields CDR1 MDHEN and CDR2 SYDVKM. V lost 5 bases to trimming and J lost 9 bases, with 17 bases between them. CDR3 length: 14 amino acids. The chain's CDR3 is CASSISWGGRIQYF. The CDR3 nucleotides are TGTGCCAGCAGTATCAGTTGGGGTGGACGCATTCAGTACTTC.

This clonotype was counted ten times or more. The chain couples TRBV20-1 to TRBJ2-7, with D possibly matching TRBD1 (6 bases). This CDR3 has 15 residues. CDR1 and CDR2 (germline): DFQATT, SNEGSKA (reference sequence). Trimming took 6 bases from V and 4 from J, leaving 22 bases between them. CDR3: CSASREGGVTYEQYF. The CDR3 region has the DNA TGCAGTGCCTCCCGGGAAGGGGGAGTTACTTACGAGCAGTACTTC.

The chain is built from TRBV28 and TRBJ1-1; a weak D match, TRBD1 (5 bases). The CDR3 loop spans 11 amino acids. V was pared by 2 bases and J by 11 bases, with 9 bases between. Germline V CDR1 and CDR2: MDHEN, SYDVKM. This CDR3 reads CASSLKGKAFF. CDR3 DNA: TGTGCCAGCAGTTTAAAGGGGAAGGCTTTCTTT.

The CDR3 is CSTGAGAGELFF. CDR3 DNA sequence: TGCAGCACCGGGGCTGGGGCCGGGGAGCTGTTTTTT. The chain is built from TRBV29-1 and TRBJ2-2, with D tentatively TRBD1 or TRBD2 (5 bases each). V was clipped by 8 bases and J by 6 bases, with 13 bases between them. The CDR3 length is 12 residues. Per the germline V gene, CDR1 is SQVTM and CDR2 is ANQGSEA.

The chain has TRBV12-3 or TRBV12-4 and TRBJ2-7, with D maybe TRBD1 (6 bases). The CDR3 has 13 residues. V was cut by 9 bases and J by 5 bases, with 17 bases left in between. In DNA, the CDR3 is TGTGCCAGTGGAGAAACAGGGTTCGACGAGCAGTACTTC. Translated, it gives CASGETGFDEQYF.

This clonotype was counted many times. The chain employs TRBV29-1 and TRBJ2-2; perhaps TRBD2 as D (6 bases). V lost 3 bases to trimming and J lost 0 bases, with 11 bases between them. The CDR3 is 15 residues long. Germline CDR1 SQVTM, CDR2 ANQGSEA. CDR3 amino acids: CSVEIGTSNTGELFF. The CDR3 DNA follows: TGCAGCGTTGAGATTGGGACTTCGAACACCGGGGAGCTGTTTTTT.

This clonotype was recorded at least ten times. The chain has TRBV20-1 and TRBJ1-2; TRBD1 matches 7 bases. CDR1 is DFQATT, CDR2 SNEGSKA, per germline (reference sequence). J gave up 9 bases and V 6 bases, and 13 bases lay outside the gene matches. This CDR3 has 13 residues. CDR3 residues: CSALTQGSSSYTF. The DNA for the CDR3 is TGCAGTGCCCTTACACAGGGGTCTTCGAGCTACACCTTC.

This clonotype was recorded a few times. V usage is TRBV3-1 and J usage is TRBJ2-2; a possible D gene is TRBD2 (6 bases). Per germline, CDR1 LGHDT and CDR2 YNNKEL (reference sequence). V was clipped by 1 base and J by 6 bases, with 9 bases between them. The CDR3 spans 14 residues. The CDR3 coding sequence is TGTGCCAGCAGCCAAGCCCTAGCGCCCGGGGAGCTGTTTTTT. Encoded protein: CASSQALAPGELFF.